What follows describes a single T cell receptor (beta chain). Its antigen is unknown. This sequence may be a read error, since a much larger clone differs from it by one base. Construction of TCR beta libraries was performed using quantitative 5'-RACE with molecular barcodes. TCRdb re-called the 5' RACE reads through MiXCR, storing one row per CDR3 protein. The table lists 450,000 to 550,000 distinct CDR3 sequences, about 5.4% of them singletons. The data belong to a study of CD8 T cells in ankylosing spondylitis. Whole-study results and caveats: There was a TCR beta motif, made of eight highly homologous variants, that appeared characteristic of ankylosing spondylitis blood.

This CDR3 contains 13 residues. V was cut by 5 bases and J by 8 bases, with 15 bases left in between. In germline, CDR1 is SGHTA, CDR2 FQGNSA. The receptor's source is a male donor with ankylosing spondylitis. Sequencing used blood, either unsorted or a sorted T cell fraction (not recorded which). V and J are TRBV7-2 and TRBJ1-2; possible D gene TRBD1, 6 bases. The CDR3 region is CASSDTQGTGYTF. DNA for the CDR3: TGTGCCAGCAGCGACACACAGGGTACGGGCTACACCTTC.